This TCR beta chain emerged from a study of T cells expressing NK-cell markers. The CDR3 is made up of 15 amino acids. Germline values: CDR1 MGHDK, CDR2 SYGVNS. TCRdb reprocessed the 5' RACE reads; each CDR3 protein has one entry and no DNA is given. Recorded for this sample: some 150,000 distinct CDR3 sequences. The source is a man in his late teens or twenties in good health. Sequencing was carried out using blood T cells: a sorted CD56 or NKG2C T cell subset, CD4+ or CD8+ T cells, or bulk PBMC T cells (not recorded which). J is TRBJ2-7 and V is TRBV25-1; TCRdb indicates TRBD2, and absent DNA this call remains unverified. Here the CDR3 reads CASSLWSGGTYEQYF.